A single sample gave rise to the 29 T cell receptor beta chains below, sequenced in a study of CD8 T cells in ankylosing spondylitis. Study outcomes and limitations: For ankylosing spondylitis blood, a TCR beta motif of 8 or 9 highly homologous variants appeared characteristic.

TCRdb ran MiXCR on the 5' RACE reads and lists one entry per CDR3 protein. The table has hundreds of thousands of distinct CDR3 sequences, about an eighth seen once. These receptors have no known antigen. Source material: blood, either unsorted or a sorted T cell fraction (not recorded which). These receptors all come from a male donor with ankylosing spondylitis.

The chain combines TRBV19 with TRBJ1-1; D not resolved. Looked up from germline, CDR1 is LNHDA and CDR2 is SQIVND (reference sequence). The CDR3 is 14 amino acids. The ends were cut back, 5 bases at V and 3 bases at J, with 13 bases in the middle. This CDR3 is CASSPRIWDTEAFF. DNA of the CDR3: TGTGCCAGTAGTCCCCGTATATGGGACACTGAAGCTTTCTTT.

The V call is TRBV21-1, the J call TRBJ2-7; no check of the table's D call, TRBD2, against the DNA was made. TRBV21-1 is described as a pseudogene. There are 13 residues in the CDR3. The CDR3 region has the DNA TGTGCCAGTGCGGGAGGGCCTTCCTACGAGCAGTACGTC. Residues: CASAGGPSYEQYV.

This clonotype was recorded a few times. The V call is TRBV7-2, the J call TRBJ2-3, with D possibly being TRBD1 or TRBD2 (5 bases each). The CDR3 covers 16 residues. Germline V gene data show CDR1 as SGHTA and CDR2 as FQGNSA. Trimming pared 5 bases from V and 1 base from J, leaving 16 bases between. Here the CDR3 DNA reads TGTGCCAGCAGCCCTTACCCGAGGGGAGGCACAGATACGCAGTATTTT. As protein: CASSPYPRGGTDTQYF.

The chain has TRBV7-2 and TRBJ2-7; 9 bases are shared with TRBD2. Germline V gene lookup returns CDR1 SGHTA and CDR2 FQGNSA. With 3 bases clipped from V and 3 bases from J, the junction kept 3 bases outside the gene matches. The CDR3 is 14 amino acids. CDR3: CASSLLAGLYEQYF. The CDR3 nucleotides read TGTGCCAGCAGCTTGCTAGCGGGACTCTACGAGCAGTACTTC.

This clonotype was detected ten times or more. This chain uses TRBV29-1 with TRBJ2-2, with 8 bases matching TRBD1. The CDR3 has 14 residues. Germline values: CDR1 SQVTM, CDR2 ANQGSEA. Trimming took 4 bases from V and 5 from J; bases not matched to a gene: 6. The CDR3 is CSVVAGGRTGELFF. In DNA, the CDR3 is TGCAGCGTTGTGGCAGGGGGCCGAACCGGGGAGCTGTTTTTT.

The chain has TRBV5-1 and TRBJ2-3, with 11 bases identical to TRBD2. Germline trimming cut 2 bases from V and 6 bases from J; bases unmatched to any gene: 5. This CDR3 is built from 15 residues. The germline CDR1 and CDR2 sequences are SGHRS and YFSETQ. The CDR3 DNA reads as TGCGCCAGCAGCTTACTAGCGGGAGTAGAGGATACGCAGTATTTT. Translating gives CASSLLAGVEDTQYF.

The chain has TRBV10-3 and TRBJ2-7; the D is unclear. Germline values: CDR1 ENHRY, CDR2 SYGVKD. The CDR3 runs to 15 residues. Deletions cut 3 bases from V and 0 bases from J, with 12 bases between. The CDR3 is CAISEGSKGSYEQYV. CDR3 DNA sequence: TGTGCCATCAGTGAAGGGTCAAAGGGCTCCTACGAGCAGTACGTC.

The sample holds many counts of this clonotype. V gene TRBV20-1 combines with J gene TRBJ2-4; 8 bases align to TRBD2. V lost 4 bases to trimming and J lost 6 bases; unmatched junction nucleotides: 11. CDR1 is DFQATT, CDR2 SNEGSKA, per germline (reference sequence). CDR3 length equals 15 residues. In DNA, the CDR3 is TGCAGTGCTACAATTTTAGCGGGAAGCGGAAACATTCAGTACTTC. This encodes CSATILAGSGNIQYF.

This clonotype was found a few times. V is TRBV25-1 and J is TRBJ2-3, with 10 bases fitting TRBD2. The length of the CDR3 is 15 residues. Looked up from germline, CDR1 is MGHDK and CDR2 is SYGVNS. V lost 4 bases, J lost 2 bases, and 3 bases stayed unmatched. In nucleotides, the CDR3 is TGTGCCAGCAGTGGGACTAGCGGAAACACAGATACGCAGTATTTT. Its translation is CASSGTSGNTDTQYF.

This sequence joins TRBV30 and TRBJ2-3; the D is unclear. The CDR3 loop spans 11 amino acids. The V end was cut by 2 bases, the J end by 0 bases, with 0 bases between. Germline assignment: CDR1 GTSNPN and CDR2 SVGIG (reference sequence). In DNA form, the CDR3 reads TGTGCCTGGAGTAGCACAGATACGCAGTATTTT. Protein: CAWSSTDTQYF.

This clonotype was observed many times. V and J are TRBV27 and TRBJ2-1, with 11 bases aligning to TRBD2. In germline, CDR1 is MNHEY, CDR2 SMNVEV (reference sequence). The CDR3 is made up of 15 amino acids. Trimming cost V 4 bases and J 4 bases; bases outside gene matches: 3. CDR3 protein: CASSSRTSGYNEQFF. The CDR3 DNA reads TGTGCCAGCAGTTCTAGGACTAGCGGGTACAATGAGCAGTTCTTC.

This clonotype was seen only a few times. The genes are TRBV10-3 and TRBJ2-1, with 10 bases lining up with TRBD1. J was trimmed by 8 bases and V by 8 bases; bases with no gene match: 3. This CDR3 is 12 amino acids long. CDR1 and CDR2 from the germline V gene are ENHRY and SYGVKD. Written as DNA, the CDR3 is TGTGCCATCGGGACAGGGGATTATGAGCAGTTCTTC. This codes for CAIGTGDYEQFF.

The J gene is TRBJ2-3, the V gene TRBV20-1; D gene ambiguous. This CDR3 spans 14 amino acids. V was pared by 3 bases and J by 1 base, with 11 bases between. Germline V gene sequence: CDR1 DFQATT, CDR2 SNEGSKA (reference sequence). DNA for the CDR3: TGCAGTGCTAGTGTACTTCCAGGCACAGATACGCAGTATTTT. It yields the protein CSASVLPGTDTQYF.

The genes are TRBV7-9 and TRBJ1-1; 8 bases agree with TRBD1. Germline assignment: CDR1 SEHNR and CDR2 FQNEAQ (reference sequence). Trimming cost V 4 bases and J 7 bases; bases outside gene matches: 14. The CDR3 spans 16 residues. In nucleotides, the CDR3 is TGTGCCAGCAGCTCTACCTTTTCCAGGGGGCGTGATGAAGCTTTCTTT. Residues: CASSSTFSRGRDEAFF.

CDR3 loop: CSAMGFDDTIYF. CDR3 DNA: TGCAGTGCTATGGGGTTTGATGACACCATATATTTT. The chain uses TRBV20-1 and TRBJ1-3; no reliable D call. There are 12 residues in the CDR3. Trimming cost V 4 bases and J 8 bases, with 12 bases left between them. Germline values: CDR1 DFQATT, CDR2 SNEGSKA (reference sequence).

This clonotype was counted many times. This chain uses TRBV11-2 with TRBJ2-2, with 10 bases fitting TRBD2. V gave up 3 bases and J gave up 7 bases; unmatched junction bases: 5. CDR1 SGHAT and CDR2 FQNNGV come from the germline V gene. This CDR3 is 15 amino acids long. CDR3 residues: CASSFVAGGVGELFF. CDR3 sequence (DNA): TGTGCCAGCAGCTTTGTAGCGGGAGGTGTCGGGGAGCTGTTTTTT.

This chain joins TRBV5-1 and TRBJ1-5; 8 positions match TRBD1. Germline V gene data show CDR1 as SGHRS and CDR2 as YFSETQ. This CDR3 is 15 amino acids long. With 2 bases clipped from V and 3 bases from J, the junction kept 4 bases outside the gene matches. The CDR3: CASSFGTGPNQPQHF. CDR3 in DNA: TGCGCCAGCAGCTTTGGGACAGGACCCAATCAGCCCCAGCATTTT.

The DNA for the CDR3 is TGCAGCGCCCCAAAGAGAGGGGAGAATCAGCCCCAGCATTTT. It encodes CSAPKRGENQPQHF. The chain recombines TRBV29-1 with TRBJ1-5; possible D gene TRBD1, 5 bases. The CDR3 consists of 14 residues. Germline CDR1 reads SQVTM; CDR2 reads ANQGSEA. The V and J ends lost 7 bases and 4 bases respectively, with 17 bases between them.

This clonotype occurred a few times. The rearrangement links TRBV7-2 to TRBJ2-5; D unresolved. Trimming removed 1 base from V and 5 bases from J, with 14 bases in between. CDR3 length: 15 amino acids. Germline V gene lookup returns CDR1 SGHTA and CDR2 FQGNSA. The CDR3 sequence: CASSLEGGVGETQYF. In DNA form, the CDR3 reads TGTGCCAGCAGCTTAGAAGGTGGGGTGGGGGAGACCCAGTACTTC.

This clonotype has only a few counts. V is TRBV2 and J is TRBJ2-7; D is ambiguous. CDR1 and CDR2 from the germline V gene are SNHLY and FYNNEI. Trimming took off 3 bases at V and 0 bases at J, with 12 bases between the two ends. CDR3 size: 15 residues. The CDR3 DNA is TGTGCCAGCAGTGACCAGCAGGAAAGCTCCTACGAGCAGTACGTC. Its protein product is CASSDQQESSYEQYV.

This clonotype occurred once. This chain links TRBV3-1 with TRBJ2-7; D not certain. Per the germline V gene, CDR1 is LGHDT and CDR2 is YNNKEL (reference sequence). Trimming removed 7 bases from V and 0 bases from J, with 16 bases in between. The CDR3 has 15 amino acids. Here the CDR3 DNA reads TGTGCCAGCAACCTAGGTGGGAAGAGCTCCTACGAGCAGTACGTC. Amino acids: CASNLGGKSSYEQYV.

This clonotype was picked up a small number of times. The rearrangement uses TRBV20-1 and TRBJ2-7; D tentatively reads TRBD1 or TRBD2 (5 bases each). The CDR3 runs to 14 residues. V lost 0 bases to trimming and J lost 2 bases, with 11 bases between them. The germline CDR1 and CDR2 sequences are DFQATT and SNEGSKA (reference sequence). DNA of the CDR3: TGCAGTGCTAGAGATATAAGAGGGGCCTACGAGCAGTACGTC. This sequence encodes CSARDIRGAYEQYV.

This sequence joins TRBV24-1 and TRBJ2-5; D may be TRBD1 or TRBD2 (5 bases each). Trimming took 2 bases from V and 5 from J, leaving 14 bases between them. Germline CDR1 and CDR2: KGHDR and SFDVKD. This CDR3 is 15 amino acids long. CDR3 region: CATSDWKGTRETQYF. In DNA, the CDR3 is TGTGCCACCAGTGATTGGAAAGGGACGCGGGAGACCCAGTACTTC.

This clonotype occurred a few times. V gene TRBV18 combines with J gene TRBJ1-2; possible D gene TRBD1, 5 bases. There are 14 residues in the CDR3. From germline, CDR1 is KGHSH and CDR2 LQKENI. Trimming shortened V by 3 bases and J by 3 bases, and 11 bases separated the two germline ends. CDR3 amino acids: CASSPTLQDYGYTF. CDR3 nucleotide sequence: TGTGCCAGCTCACCCACGTTACAGGACTATGGCTACACCTTC.

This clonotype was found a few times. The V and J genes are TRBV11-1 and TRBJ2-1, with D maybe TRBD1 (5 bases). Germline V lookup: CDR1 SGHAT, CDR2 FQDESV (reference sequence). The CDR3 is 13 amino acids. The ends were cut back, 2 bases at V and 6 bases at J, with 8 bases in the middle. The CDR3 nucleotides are TGTGCCAGCAGCTTATTAAGGGGCAATGAGCAGTTCTTC. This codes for CASSLLRGNEQFF.

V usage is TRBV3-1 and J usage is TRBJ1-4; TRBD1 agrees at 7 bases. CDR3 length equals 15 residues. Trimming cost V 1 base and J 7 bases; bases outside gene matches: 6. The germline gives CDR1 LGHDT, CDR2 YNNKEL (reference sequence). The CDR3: CASSQARGAGEKLFF. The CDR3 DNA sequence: TGTGCCAGCAGCCAAGCCAGGGGGGCAGGTGAAAAACTGTTTTTT.

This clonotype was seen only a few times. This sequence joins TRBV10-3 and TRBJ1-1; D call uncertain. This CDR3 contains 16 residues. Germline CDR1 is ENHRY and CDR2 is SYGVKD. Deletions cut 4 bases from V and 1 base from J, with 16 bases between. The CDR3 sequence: CAISGALQDGNTEAFF. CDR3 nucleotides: TGTGCCATCAGTGGGGCTCTTCAGGACGGGAACACTGAAGCTTTCTTT.

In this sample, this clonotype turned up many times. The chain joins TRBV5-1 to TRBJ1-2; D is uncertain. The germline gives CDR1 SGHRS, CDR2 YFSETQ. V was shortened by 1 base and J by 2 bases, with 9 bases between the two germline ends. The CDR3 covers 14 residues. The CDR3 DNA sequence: TGCGCCAGCAGCTTGCGGGGAACAAACTATGGCTACACCTTC. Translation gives CASSLRGTNYGYTF.

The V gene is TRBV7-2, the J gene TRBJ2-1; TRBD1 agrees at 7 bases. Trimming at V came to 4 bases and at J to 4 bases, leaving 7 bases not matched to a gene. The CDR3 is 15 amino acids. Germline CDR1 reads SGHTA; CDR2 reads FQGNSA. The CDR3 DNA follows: TGTGCCAGCAGCTCCCACAGGGGCAAATACAATGAGCAGTTCTTC. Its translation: CASSSHRGKYNEQFF.